Listed below are T cell receptor beta chains from one sample, sequenced in a study of Ad26.COV2.S vaccination and SARS-CoV-2 variants. TCRdb keeps only in-frame clones here, not all; method: immunoSEQ multiplex PCR. The data hold approximately 410,000 clones, with around 87% observed a single time. The sequenced sample was peripheral blood, obtained in a trial of Ad26.COV2.S vaccine versus placebo. Receptors were obtained from a person between 18 and 60 years old who received the Ad26.COV2.S COVID-19 vaccine or a placebo. Each CDR3 is given with its conserved first and last residue. The D gene is left open where the match is weak. Clone size is stated in some rows and not others, as once, few, many or a class when expanded.

j_call v_call clone_size d_call cdr3_aa cdr3_nt
TRBJ2-2 TRBV6-1 - - CASSERSMNTGELFF TGTGCCAGCAGTGAACGGTCAATGAACACCGGGGAGCTGTTTTTT
TRBJ2-1 TRBV7-9 - - CASSGVASFF TGTGCCAGCAGCGGGGTGGCATCGTTCTTC
TRBJ1-1 TRBV19 - - CASSNYPGHEAFF TGTGCCAGTAGTAACTATCCGGGACACGAAGCTTTCTTT
TRBJ2-7 TRBV21-1 once - CASSKRQGLADSYEQYF TGTGCCAGCAGCAAAAGGCAGGGACTAGCGGACTCCTACGAGCAGTACTTC
TRBJ1-1 TRBV20-1 - - CSAKRVQAFF TGCAGTGCCAAGAGGGTGCAAGCTTTCTTT
TRBJ2-5 TRBV2 - - CAILRVEQTQYF TGTGCTATACTGAGGGTGGAACAGACCCAGTACTTC
TRBJ2-6 TRBV19 few TRBD1 CASKRGLPGANVLTF TGTGCCAGTAAGAGGGGGCTGCCAGGGGCCAACGTCCTGACTTTC
TRBJ2-2 TRBV6-5 - TRBD1 CASSYGQGAITGELFF TGTGCCAGCAGTTACGGGCAGGGGGCGATCACCGGGGAGCTGTTTTTT
TRBJ1-4 TRBV19 - - CASSQGEVGEKLFF TGTGCCAGTAGTCAGGGAGAGGTTGGTGAAAAACTGTTTTTT
TRBJ1-2 TRBV11-2 - TRBD1 CASSSARTGYGYTF TGTGCCAGCAGCTCGGCTCGGACAGGCTATGGCTACACCTTC
TRBJ1-5 TRBV6-5 once - CASRGDSNQPQHF TGTGCCAGCAGGGGGGACAGCAATCAGCCCCAGCATTTT